Listed here is a single T cell receptor beta chain. The data originate from a study of blood T cell repertoires in COVID-19. Study as a whole: The United States, Italy and Spain supplied acute and convalescent COVID-19 samples. Sources were T cells, B-cell-depleted T cells, or PBMCs; the material itself was cDNA or gDNA.

Using immunoSEQ multiplex PCR, the repertoire was profiled, and TCRdb retains in-frame clones only, with some absent. There are about 120,000 clones in the sample; approximately 80% occur only once, and over 7% lies in the top ten. Germline lookup yields CDR1 KGHSH and CDR2 LQKENI. V was clipped by 6 bases and J by 1 base; unmatched bases: 5. This CDR3 has 14 amino acids. This sequence joins TRBV18 and TRBJ1-1; TRBD1 aligns across 7 bases. Sequenced material: peripheral blood. This clonotype was obtained from a human donor in a cohort sampled during active COVID-19. For the CDR3, the DNA is TGTGCCAGCTCGGGACAGTTAAAGAACACTGAAGCTTTCTTT. Protein sequence: CASSGQLKNTEAFF.